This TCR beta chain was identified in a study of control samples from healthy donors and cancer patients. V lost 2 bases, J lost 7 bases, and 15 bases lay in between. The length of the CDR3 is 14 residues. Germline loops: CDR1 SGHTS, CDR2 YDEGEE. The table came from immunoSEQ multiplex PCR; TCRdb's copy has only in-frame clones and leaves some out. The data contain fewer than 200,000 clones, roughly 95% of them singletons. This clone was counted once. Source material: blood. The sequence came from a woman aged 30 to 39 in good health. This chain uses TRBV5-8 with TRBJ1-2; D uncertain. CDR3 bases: TGTGCCAGCAGCTTACGAGGGATGTTGTCTGGCTACACCTTC. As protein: CASSLRGMLSGYTF.